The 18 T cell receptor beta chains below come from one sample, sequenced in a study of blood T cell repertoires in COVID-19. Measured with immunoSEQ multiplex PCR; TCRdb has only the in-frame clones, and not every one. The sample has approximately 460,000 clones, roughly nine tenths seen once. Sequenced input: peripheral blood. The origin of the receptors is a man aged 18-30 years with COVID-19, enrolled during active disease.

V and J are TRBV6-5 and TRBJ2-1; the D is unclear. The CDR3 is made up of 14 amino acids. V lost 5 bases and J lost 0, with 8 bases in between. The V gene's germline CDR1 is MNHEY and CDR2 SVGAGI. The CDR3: CASSLSFSYNEQFF. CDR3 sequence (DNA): TGTGCCAGCAGTCTCTCTTTCTCCTACAATGAGCAGTTCTTC.

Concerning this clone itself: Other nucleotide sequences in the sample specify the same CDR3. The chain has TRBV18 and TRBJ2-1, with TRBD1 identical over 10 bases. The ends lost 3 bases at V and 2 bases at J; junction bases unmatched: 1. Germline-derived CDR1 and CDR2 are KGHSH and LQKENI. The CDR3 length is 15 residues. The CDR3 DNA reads TGTGCCAGCTCACCCGGGACAGGGGCCTACAATGAGCAGTTCTTC. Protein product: CASSPGTGAYNEQFF.

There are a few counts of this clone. The CDR3 DNA follows: TGTGCCAGCAGCCAAGGCAGGGATGGTGGCTACACCTTC. This encodes CASSQGRDGGYTF. The V call is TRBV4-2, the J call TRBJ1-2, with D possibly TRBD1 on 5 matching bases. The CDR3 consists of 13 residues. With 1 base removed from V and 7 bases from J, the gap between germline ends came to 10 bases. In germline, CDR1 is LGHNA, CDR2 YNFKEQ.

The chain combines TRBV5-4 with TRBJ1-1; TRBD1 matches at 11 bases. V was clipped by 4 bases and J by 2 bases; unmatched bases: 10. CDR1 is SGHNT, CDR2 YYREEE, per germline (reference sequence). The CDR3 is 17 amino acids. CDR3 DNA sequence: TGTGCCAGCAGCCCACAAGTCGGGACAGGGGGAAACACTGAAGCTTTCTTT. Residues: CASSPQVGTGGNTEAFF.

The CDR3 DNA sequence: TGTGCCAGCAGCTTGGCCCTAGGCACCGGGGAGCTGTTTTTT. Translating gives CASSLALGTGELFF. This chain uses TRBV5-6 with TRBJ2-2, with D hard to call. This CDR3 is 14 amino acids long. Per germline, CDR1 SGHDT and CDR2 YYEEEE. V lost 0 bases, J lost 4 bases, and 7 bases lay in between.

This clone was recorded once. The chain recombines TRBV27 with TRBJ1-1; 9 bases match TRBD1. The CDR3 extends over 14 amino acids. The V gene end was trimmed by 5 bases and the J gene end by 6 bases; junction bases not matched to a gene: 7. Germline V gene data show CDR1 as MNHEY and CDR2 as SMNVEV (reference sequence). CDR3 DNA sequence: TGTGCCAGCAGTAAAGGACAGGGGTCACCTGAAGCTTTCTTT. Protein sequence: CASSKGQGSPEAFF.

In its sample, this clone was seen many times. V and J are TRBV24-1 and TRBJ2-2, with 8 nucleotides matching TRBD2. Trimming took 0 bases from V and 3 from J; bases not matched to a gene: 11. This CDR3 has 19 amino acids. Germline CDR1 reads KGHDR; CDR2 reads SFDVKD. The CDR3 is CATSDLDLREGRDTGELFF. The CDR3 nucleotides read TGTGCCACCAGTGATTTGGATCTTCGGGAGGGCCGAGACACCGGGGAGCTGTTTTTT.

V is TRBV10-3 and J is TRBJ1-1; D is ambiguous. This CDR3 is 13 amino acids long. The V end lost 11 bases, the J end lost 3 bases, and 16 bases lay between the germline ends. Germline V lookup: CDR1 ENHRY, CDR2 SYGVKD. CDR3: CASSEISDTEAFF. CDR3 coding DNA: TGTGCCTCTAGTGAGATCTCGGACACTGAAGCTTTCTTT.

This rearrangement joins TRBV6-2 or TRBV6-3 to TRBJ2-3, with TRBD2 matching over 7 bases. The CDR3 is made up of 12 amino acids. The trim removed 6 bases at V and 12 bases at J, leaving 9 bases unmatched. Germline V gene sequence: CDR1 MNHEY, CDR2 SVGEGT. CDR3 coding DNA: TGTGCCAGCAGCTGGGGAGGGACTATCCAGTATTTT. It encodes CASSWGGTIQYF.

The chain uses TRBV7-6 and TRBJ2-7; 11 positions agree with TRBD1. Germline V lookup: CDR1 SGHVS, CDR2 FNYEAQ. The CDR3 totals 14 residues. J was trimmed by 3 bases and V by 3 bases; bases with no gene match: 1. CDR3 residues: CASSFGTGGYEQYF. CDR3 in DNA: TGTGCCAGCAGCTTTGGGACAGGGGGCTACGAGCAGTACTTC.

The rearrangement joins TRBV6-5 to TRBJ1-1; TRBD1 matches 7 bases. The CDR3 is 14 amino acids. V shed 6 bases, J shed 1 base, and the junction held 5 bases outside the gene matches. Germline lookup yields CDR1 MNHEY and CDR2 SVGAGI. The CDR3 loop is CASRVGQANTEAFF. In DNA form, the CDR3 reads TGTGCCAGCAGAGTAGGACAGGCGAACACTGAAGCTTTCTTT.

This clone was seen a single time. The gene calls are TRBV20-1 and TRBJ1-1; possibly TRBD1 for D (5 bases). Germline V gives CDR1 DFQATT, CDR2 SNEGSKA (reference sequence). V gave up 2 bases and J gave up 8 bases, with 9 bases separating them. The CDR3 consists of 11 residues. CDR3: CSARYGGEAFF. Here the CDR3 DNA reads TGCAGTGCTAGATACGGGGGGGAAGCTTTCTTT.

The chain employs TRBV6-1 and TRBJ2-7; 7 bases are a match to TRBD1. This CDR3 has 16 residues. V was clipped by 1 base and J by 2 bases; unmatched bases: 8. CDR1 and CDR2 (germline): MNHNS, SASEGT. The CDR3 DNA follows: TGTGCCAGCAGTGAAGTAGGGCAGGGGGTCGCCTACGAGCAGTACTTC. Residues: CASSEVGQGVAYEQYF.

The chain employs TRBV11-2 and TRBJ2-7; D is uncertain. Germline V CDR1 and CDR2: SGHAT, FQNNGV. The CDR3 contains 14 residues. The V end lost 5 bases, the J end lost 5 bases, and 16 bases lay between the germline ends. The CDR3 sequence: CASSLGSYPHEQYF. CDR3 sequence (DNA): TGTGCCAGCAGCCTAGGGTCCTACCCCCACGAGCAGTACTTC.

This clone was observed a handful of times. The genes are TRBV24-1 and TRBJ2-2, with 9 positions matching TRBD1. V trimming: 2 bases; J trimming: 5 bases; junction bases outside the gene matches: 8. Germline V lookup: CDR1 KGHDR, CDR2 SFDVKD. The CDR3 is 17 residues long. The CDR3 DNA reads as TGTGCCACCAGTGATTCCTACCGGGACAGGGATACCGGGGAGCTGTTTTTT. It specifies CATSDSYRDRDTGELFF.

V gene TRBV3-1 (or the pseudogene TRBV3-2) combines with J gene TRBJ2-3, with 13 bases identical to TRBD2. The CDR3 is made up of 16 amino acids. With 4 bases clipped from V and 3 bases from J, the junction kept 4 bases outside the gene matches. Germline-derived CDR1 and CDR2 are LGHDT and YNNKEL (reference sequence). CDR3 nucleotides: TGTGCCAGCAGCCCTACTAGCGGGAGGGTGACAGATACGCAGTATTTT. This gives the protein CASSPTSGRVTDTQYF.

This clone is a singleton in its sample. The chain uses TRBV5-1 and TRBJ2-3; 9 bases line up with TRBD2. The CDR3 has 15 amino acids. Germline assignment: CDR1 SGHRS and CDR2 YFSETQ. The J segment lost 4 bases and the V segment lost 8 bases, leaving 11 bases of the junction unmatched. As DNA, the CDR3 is TGCGCCAGGTTTCTAGCGGGGAGGGGGGCAGATACGCAGTATTTT. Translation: CARFLAGRGADTQYF.

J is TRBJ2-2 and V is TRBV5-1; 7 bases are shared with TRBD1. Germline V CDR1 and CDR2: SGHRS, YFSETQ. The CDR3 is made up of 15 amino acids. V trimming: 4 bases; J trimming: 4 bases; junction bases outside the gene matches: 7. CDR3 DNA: TGCGCCAGCAGCGCTGGACAGGAAATCACCGGGGAGCTGTTTTTT. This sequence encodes CASSAGQEITGELFF.